These T cell receptor beta chains were read from a single sample in a study of T cell responses to AZD1222 COVID-19 vaccine. TCRdb's copy holds only in-frame clones and misses some; the assay was immunoSEQ multiplex PCR. The sample includes approximately 50,000 clones, more than 70% of them seen just once. Sequenced here: peripheral blood, sampled on day 0 of MenACWY control vaccination. These receptors all stem from an adult in good health. Each CDR3 is given with its conserved first and last residue. The D gene is left open where the match is weak. A row's size may be missing; if present it is once, few, many or a size class.

abundance	v_gene	d_gene	j_gene	CDR3nt	CDR3aa
NA	TRBV6-1	NA	TRBJ1-1	TGTGCCAGCATGGGATTTATGGGGCTGGGAACTGAAGCTTTCTTT	CASMGFMGLGTEAFF
NA	TRBV9	NA	TRBJ2-1	TGTGCCAGCAGCGTAGGCCCCACCGGGAATGAGCAGTTCTTC	CASSVGPTGNEQFF
NA	TRBV30	NA	TRBJ1-5	TGTGCCTGGACCCTCCGGGGCGCGGGCAATCAGCCCCAGCATTTT	CAWTLRGAGNQPQHF
NA	TRBV28	TRBD2	TRBJ2-5	TGTGCCAGCAGCTTCGGCGGGAGGGCCTCCGAGACCCAGTACTTC	CASSFGGRASETQYF
NA	TRBV6-2/TRBV6-3	NA	TRBJ2-5	TGTGCCAGCAGTTACTCTACGGAGACCCAGTACTTC	CASSYSTETQYF
NA	TRBV10-3	TRBD2	TRBJ2-1	TGTGCCATCAAAGCGGGACTAGCGAACAATGAGCAGTTCTTC	CAIKAGLANNEQFF
NA	TRBV5-5	TRBD1	TRBJ2-2	TGTGCCAGCAGCCGGGACAGCCTGACCGGGGAGCTGTTTTTT	CASSRDSLTGELFF
NA	TRBV5-1	NA	TRBJ2-7	TGCGCCAGCAGCCGAGGGGAGGCACCCTACGAGCAGTACTTC	CASSRGEAPYEQYF
NA	TRBV21-1	NA	TRBJ1-5	TGTGCCAGCAGCAAAACGGCCACAGGGTCAAATCAGCCCCAGCATTTT	CASSKTATGSNQPQHF
once	TRBV3-1/TRBV3-2	NA	TRBJ1-1	TGTGCCAGCAGCCAAGCTTGGAGGGAAGCTTTCTTT	CASSQAWREAFF
NA	TRBV12-1	NA	TRBJ2-7	TGTGCCAGCAGCTGCCTTGTAGGGCAGTACTTC	CASSCLVGQYF
NA	TRBV6-4	TRBD2	TRBJ2-5	TGTGCCAGCAGTGAACTAGCGGGAAGTAGGGAGACCCAGTACTTC	CASSELAGSRETQYF
NA	TRBV6-5	NA	TRBJ2-7	TGTGCCAGCAAGACTGAAATAATCGTCTACGAGCAGTACTTC	CASKTEIIVYEQYF
NA	TRBV5-4	NA	TRBJ2-5	TGTGCCAGCAGCTTGGCGGGACCAGAGACCCAGTACTTC	CASSLAGPETQYF
NA	TRBV7-3	NA	TRBJ1-2	TGTGCCAGCAGACCAAAATTGACCGGGACACCTTTGAACTATGGCTACACCTTC	CASRPKLTGTPLNYGYTF
NA	TRBV18	NA	TRBJ2-1	TGTGCCAGCTCACCACCGGGGCAGGGAGACATCAATGAGCAGTTCTTC	CASSPPGQGDINEQFF
NA	TRBV7-9	TRBD2	TRBJ2-3	TGTGCCAGCAGCTTGGCCGCGGGGGTATCTGATACGCAGTATTTT	CASSLAAGVSDTQYF
NA	TRBV28	TRBD2	TRBJ2-7	TGTGCCAGCAGTTATCTTAGCGGGGGCAAGATCAAGAACGAGCAGTACTTC	CASSYLSGGKIKNEQYF
NA	TRBV19	TRBD1	TRBJ1-2	TGTGCCAGCCGGACAGGGAGGGTGGTAGCTAACTATGGCTACACCTTC	CASRTGRVVANYGYTF
few	TRBV29-1	NA	TRBJ2-6	TGCAGCGTTTGGGGAATGAGGGGGGCCAACGTCCTGACTTTC	CSVWGMRGANVLTF
NA	TRBV7-6	TRBD1	TRBJ1-5	TGTGCCAGCAGCTTAGGACAGGGGATAAAGGAGCCCCAGCATTTT	CASSLGQGIKEPQHF
NA	TRBV4-3	TRBD1	TRBJ1-4	TGCGCCAGCAGCCAAGAAGGGGGACAGGGCGGTGAAAAACTGTTTTTT	CASSQEGGQGGEKLFF
NA	TRBV9	NA	TRBJ2-2	TGTGCCAGCAGCGTAGCTCTGGGGAACACCGGGGAGCTGTTTTTT	CASSVALGNTGELFF
NA	TRBV7-9	NA	TRBJ2-5	TGTGCCAGCAGCTTACGGGGGTATGGGGACAAAGAGACCCAGTACTTC	CASSLRGYGDKETQYF
NA	TRBV21-1	NA	TRBJ1-6	TGTGCCAGCAGCAACGTTGACAGGGGGCACCTTAATTCACCCCTCCACTTT	CASSNVDRGHLNSPLHF
few	TRBV7-6	NA	TRBJ2-3	TGTGCCAGCAGCCCCGAAGGGGCTAGCACAGATACGCAGTATTTT	CASSPEGASTDTQYF
NA	TRBV14	NA	TRBJ2-7	TGTGCCAGCAGCCAAGCCGTTGCGGTGGGTGACTACGAGCAGTACTTC	CASSQAVAVGDYEQYF
medium-sized	TRBV14	NA	TRBJ1-2	TGTGCCAGCAGCCAGGAAGACAAAGGGGTTGTCTATGGCTACACCTTC	CASSQEDKGVVYGYTF
NA	TRBV28	TRBD1	TRBJ1-1	TGTGCCAGCAGCTCGAATTTAGGGGGCGCGGGGACTGAAGCTTTCTTT	CASSSNLGGAGTEAFF
NA	TRBV2	NA	TRBJ1-1	TGTGCCAGCAAGGTATCAGGGCTGAACACTGAAGCTTTCTTT	CASKVSGLNTEAFF
NA	TRBV5-1	NA	TRBJ2-1	TGCGCCAGCAGCCCGGCGAGGAATTCCTACAATGAGCAGTTCTTC	CASSPARNSYNEQFF
NA	TRBV19	NA	TRBJ2-2	TGTGCCAGTAGTATAGATCTTAGCGTCGGGGAGCTGTTTTTT	CASSIDLSVGELFF
medium-sized	TRBV7-9	NA	TRBJ2-5	TGTGCCAGCAGCTGGGCCCTAGAGAAGGGTCTCCAAGAGACCCAGTACTTC	CASSWALEKGLQETQYF
NA	TRBV25-1	TRBD1	TRBJ2-5	TGTGCCAGCACCCCCGGGACAGGGGGCGCTGGGCAAGAGACCCAGTACTTC	CASTPGTGGAGQETQYF
NA	TRBV6-5	TRBD1	TRBJ1-6	TGTGCCAGCAGTCTCCTCGGGACAGCCAATTCACCCCTCCACTTT	CASSLLGTANSPLHF
NA	TRBV28	TRBD1	TRBJ1-2	TGTGCCAGCAGGTTGACAGGGAATGGCTACACCTTC	CASRLTGNGYTF
NA	TRBV18	TRBD1	TRBJ2-7	TGTGCCAGCTCACCACCGGACAGGGGCGAAACCTACGAGCAGTACTTC	CASSPPDRGETYEQYF
once	TRBV18	NA	TRBJ2-5	TGTGCCAGCTCACCACCGACTTGGGAGACCCAGTACTTC	CASSPPTWETQYF
NA	TRBV4-3	TRBD2	TRBJ2-5	TGCGCCAGCAGCCAAGACCCCTTGGAAGCGGGAGTAGAAGAGACCCAGTACTTC	CASSQDPLEAGVEETQYF
NA	TRBV6-2/TRBV6-3	NA	TRBJ2-5	TGTGCCAGCCGCCTTGAAGGGGCCAGGGAGACCCAGTACTTC	CASRLEGARETQYF
NA	TRBV5-1	TRBD1	TRBJ2-1	TGCGCCAGCAGCTCCCTATCCGGACAGGGTAAGGGCAATGAGCAGTTCTTC	CASSSLSGQGKGNEQFF
NA	TRBV7-2	TRBD1	TRBJ1-5	TGTGCCAGCAGCTTAACTCAGGGGGCGCCAGGTCAGCCCCAGCATTTT	CASSLTQGAPGQPQHF
NA	TRBV14	NA	TRBJ2-3	TGTGCCAGCAGCTACACAGATACGCAGTATTTT	CASSYTDTQYF
NA	TRBV7-2	NA	TRBJ2-4	TGTGCCAGCAGCTTATGGGGGGACATTCAGTACTTC	CASSLWGDIQYF
once	TRBV30	NA	TRBJ1-4	TGTGCCTGGAGTCCCAGACTCGGCCAGAATGAAAAACTGTTTTTT	CAWSPRLGQNEKLFF
NA	TRBV24-1	NA	TRBJ1-2	TGTGCCACCAGTGATAGATATGGCTACACCTTC	CATSDRYGYTF
NA	TRBV7-4	NA	TRBJ1-4	TGTGCCAGCAGCTCGGTACTTCAGGAACTGTTTTTT	CASSSVLQELFF
NA	TRBV27	TRBD1	TRBJ1-2	TGTGCCAGCAGCTGGAGGACAGGGGATTACTATGGCTACACCTTC	CASSWRTGDYYGYTF
NA	TRBV4-2	TRBD2	TRBJ2-5	TGTGCCAGCAGCTTAACAGCGGGGGGGGTAGGAGAGACCCAGTACTTC	CASSLTAGGVGETQYF
NA	TRBV5-1	TRBD1	TRBJ2-7	TGCGCCAGCCACAGGGACAGCGCTTCGGGATTGTACGAGCAGTACTTC	CASHRDSASGLYEQYF
NA	TRBV7-6	NA	TRBJ1-1	TGTGCCAGCAGCTTAGGTGAGGGCACTGAAGCTTTCTTT	CASSLGEGTEAFF
NA	TRBV5-6	TRBD1	TRBJ2-7	TGTGCCAGCAGCTTGTCGCCAGGGGGCCTCAGCTCCTACGAGCAGTACTTC	CASSLSPGGLSSYEQYF
NA	TRBV15	NA	TRBJ2-1	TGTGCCACCAGCAGAGGGACATATAACAATGAGCAGTTCTTC	CATSRGTYNNEQFF